These T cell receptor beta chains were read from a single sample in a study of cytomegalovirus exposure and HLA in healthy donors. Only in-frame clones appear in the TCRdb table, and some are missing; sequencing was by immunoSEQ multiplex PCR. The sample has about 130,000 clones; around 75% are singletons. Sequenced sample: PBMCs. The receptors stem from a man aged 25-45 years in good health and CMV-seronegative. The conserved cysteine and the conserved F or W are not part of the CDR3 here.

cdr3_aa j_call cdr3_length v_call
ASSFARGGYEQY TRBJ2-7 12 TRBV27
ASSVAPGTGSYGYT TRBJ1-2 14 TRBV9
ASSLGWRANEKLF TRBJ1-4 13 TRBV13
ASSLGGWGETQY TRBJ2-5 12 TRBV27
ARVEGAEAF TRBJ1-1 9 TRBV28
ATTRQGAPTDTQY TRBJ2-3 13 TRBV15
SANNLKTGTLYNEQF TRBJ2-1 15 TRBV29-1
ARSFNRGAATGELF TRBJ2-2 14 TRBV5-3
ASSASTSGGTWAQY TRBJ2-5 14 TRBV7-2
ASSLGQAIAYEQY TRBJ2-7 13 TRBV5-1
ASSKREGQETQY TRBJ2-5 12 TRBV19
AWRGGGGRNYGYT TRBJ1-2 13 TRBV30
ASSYSRDFNSPLH TRBJ1-6 13 TRBV6-6